Below, one T cell receptor (beta chain) is given with its context. Its binding antigen is unknown. Base-call qualities are not available, and no considerably larger clone is one nucleotide away. These data come from a study of pediatric ulcerative colitis (dated by TCRdb to the late 2010s). A note on the overall study: Nine or ten newly diagnosed, treatment-naive pediatric ulcerative colitis patients and a few non-IBD control children each provided paired blood and rectal samples.

The CDR3 has 16 amino acids, counting the end cysteine and phenylalanine. The retained sequence is limited to the CDR3, 48 bases, with the frame set at the first base. CDR1 LNHDA and CDR2 SQIVND are derived from the germline V gene (reference sequence). Trimming takes 3 bases from V and 5 bases from J, and the germline ends sit 17 bases apart. In controls, colonoscopy was performed for suspected IBD, macroscopically and histologically normal endoscopy was observed, and no IBD diagnosis was made within the following year. A blood sample was obtained concurrently with the colonoscopy. The Wizard kit (Promega) was used to extract genomic DNA from the blood and intestinal samples. Rearranged CDR3 beta regions were amplified from genomic DNA with multiplex V and J primers using the immunoSEQ TRB Survey service. Survey-level sequencing depth of up to 500,000 reads per sample was used to keep depth equal across samples. Libraries were purified, pooled and sequenced on Illumina technology. Per the source publication's procedure: immunoSEQ online tools were used for productive clonality, sample overlap, pairwise scatters, CDR3 beta length, V/D/J gene usage and productiveness. Calculated diversity was the number of unique rearrangements divided by total templates times 100; Shannon and Simpson indices were also computed. For principal component analysis, Z-score normalized data were analyzed with the R prcomp function and the ggbiplot package. Morisita's index was used to measure clonal overlap between blood and rectum within each subject. What TCRdb holds here is the immuneACCESS table cut down to in-frame rearrangements. Part of the clones is not present; checked against another copy, under half of the missing clones reflect an unresolved V gene, and the others are unexplained. The V and J calls and clone size are taken from that table; D and trimming were inferred from the DNA. The sample table records about 60,000 clones; around 86% of these occur just once. The top ten clonotypes cover 1.5% of the sample.

On the study overall, not on this receptor specifically: The healthy control group was small, with only a few individuals. Because repertoires came from total lymphocyte DNA, patterns in rare subsets such as regulatory T cells may not be reflected. A couple of rectal CDR3 clonotypes were present in all ulcerative colitis patients and in none of the controls. Rectal repertoire features separated controls, mild-moderate and acute severe colitis patients; acute severe colitis showed reduced rectal diversity due to clonal expansions. A couple of patients' blood samples yielded substantially fewer templates for technical reasons and were excluded from blood-rectal overlap analysis. Autologous blood-rectal clonal overlap was significantly higher in ulcerative colitis patients than in controls, suggesting increased T cell trafficking to inflamed tissue.

This TCR came from a boy aged 5 to 17 who was a control in a study of pediatric ulcerative colitis. Sequenced material: blood. The chain couples TRBV19 to TRBJ1-5, with the D gene not clear enough to name. The DNA sequence reads TGTGCCAGTAGTATTACGAACAGCATGTTTGATCAGCCCCAGCATTTT. The translation is CASSITNSMFDQPQHF.